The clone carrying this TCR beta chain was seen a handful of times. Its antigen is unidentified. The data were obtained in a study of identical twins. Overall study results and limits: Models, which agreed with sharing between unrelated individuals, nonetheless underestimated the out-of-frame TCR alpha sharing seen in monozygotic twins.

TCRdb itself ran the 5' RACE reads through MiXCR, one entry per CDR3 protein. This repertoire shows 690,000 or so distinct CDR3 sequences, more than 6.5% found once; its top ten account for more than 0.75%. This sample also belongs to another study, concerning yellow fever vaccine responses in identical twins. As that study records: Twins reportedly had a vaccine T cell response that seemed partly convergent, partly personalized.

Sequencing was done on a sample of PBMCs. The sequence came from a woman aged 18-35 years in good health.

In DNA, the CDR3 is TGTGCCAGCAGTGCGGGGGGCCCCCTTTACAATGAGCAGTTCTTC. Translating gives CASSAGGPLYNEQFF. The J gene is TRBJ2-1, the V gene TRBV2; D might be TRBD2 (7 bases). V was trimmed by 4 bases and J by 4 bases, leaving 14 bases between them. CDR3 length: 15 amino acids. Germline V gives CDR1 SNHLY, CDR2 FYNNEI.